This is a list of T cell receptor beta chains from one sample in a study of T cell changes during pregnancy in multiple sclerosis. Sequenced by immunoSEQ multiplex PCR; TCRdb stores in-frame clones only, minus some. The sample shows 50,000 to 60,000 clones, about 90% of them seen only once. The source was CD4+ T cells from peripheral blood mononuclear cells, collected in the first trimester of pregnancy. The origin of the receptors is a female donor with multiple sclerosis, enrolled in a pregnancy study. Each CDR3 is given with its conserved first and last residue. Fields, in order: J gene, clone size, V gene, D gene, CDR3 DNA, CDR3 protein. A D gene is named only where the DNA matches it firmly. Clone size, where shown, is once, few, many, or a class for clones that have expanded.

>TRBJ2-3|NA|TRBV7-9|TRBD1
TGTGCCAGCAGCCCGGACAGGGGGCCGACAGATACGCAGTATTTT
CASSPDRGPTDTQYF
>TRBJ1-1|NA|TRBV5-6|TRBD1
TGTGCCAGCAGCTTATTAGGGACAGGGGGCAGTTTGAACACTGAAGCTTTCTTT
CASSLLGTGGSLNTEAFF
>TRBJ2-5|NA|TRBV18|TRBD2
TGTGCCAGCTCACCAGTGTATGGTGGGGAGGGAGAGACCCAGTACTTC
CASSPVYGGEGETQYF
>TRBJ1-1|NA|TRBV7-2|TRBD1
TGTGCCAGCTCCAGGACAGGGAGTGGTGGCACTGAAGCTTTCTTT
CASSRTGSGGTEAFF
>TRBJ2-2|NA|TRBV27|NA
TGTGCCAGCAGTCCAGCGGGCCCCGGGGAGCTGTTTTTT
CASSPAGPGELFF
>TRBJ1-2|NA|TRBV6-5|TRBD1
TGTGCCAGCAGTTACTCGACAGGGTCAGCCATCTATGGCTACACCTTC
CASSYSTGSAIYGYTF
>TRBJ2-5|NA|TRBV9|TRBD2
TGTGCCAGCAGCGTAGGTCTAGCGGGAGGGAACCCAGAGACCCAGTACTTC
CASSVGLAGGNPETQYF
>TRBJ2-3|NA|TRBV5-4|TRBD2
TGTGCCAGCAGCCACTCTACTAGCGGGAAAACAGATACGCAGTATTTT
CASSHSTSGKTDTQYF
>TRBJ1-1|NA|TRBV27|TRBD1
TGTGCCAGCAGCGACTCCAGGGGGCAGGCTTTCTTT
CASSDSRGQAFF
>TRBJ2-7|NA|TRBV7-8|TRBD1
TGTGCCAGCAGCCTGAACAGACAGGGCATCGAGCAGTACTTC
CASSLNRQGIEQYF
>TRBJ2-3|NA|TRBV9|NA
TGTGCCAGCAGCACCCAGACAGATACGCAGTATTTT
CASSTQTDTQYF
>TRBJ2-5|NA|TRBV2|NA
TGTGCCAGCACGGGAGACAGGGCACACCAAGAGACCCAGTACTTC
CASTGDRAHQETQYF
>TRBJ1-1|NA|TRBV18|NA
TGTGCCAGCTCAATACAGGGAGTCACTGAAGCTTTCTTT
CASSIQGVTEAFF
>TRBJ1-3|NA|TRBV7-2|NA
TGTGCCAGCAGCTTATGGGGCGGGGGTGGAAACACCATATATTTT
CASSLWGGGGNTIYF
>TRBJ2-7|NA|TRBV6-5|TRBD1
TGTGCCAGCCTCGGGACAGCCTACGAGCAGTACTTC
CASLGTAYEQYF
>TRBJ2-7|NA|TRBV5-4|TRBD2
TGTGCCAGCAGCTTAGGAGGGACTAGCGGTACCTACGAGCAGTACTTC
CASSLGGTSGTYEQYF
>TRBJ2-7|once|TRBV27|NA
TGTGCCAGCAGTCCCCAGGTTGGAGAGCAGTACTTC
CASSPQVGEQYF
>TRBJ1-1|NA|TRBV28|NA
TGTGCCAGCGGATCCCTTACGGGGAACACTGAAGCTTTCTTT
CASGSLTGNTEAFF
>TRBJ2-2|NA|TRBV18|TRBD1
TGTGCCAGCTCGCCTGGGACAGGGGCCACCGGGGAGCTGTTTTTT
CASSPGTGATGELFF
>TRBJ2-1|NA|TRBV5-1|TRBD2
TGCGCCAGCAGCTTGGGTCTAGCGGGGGAAATTGATGAGCAGTTCTTC
CASSLGLAGEIDEQFF
>TRBJ2-5|NA|TRBV7-9|TRBD2
TGTGCCAGCAGTATAGAGCGGGGGAGGGAGACCCAGTACTTC
CASSIERGRETQYF
>TRBJ1-1|NA|TRBV5-4|NA
TGTGCCAGCAGCCCGCTCCAGAAGAACACTGAAGCTTTCTTT
CASSPLQKNTEAFF
>TRBJ2-5|NA|TRBV30|NA
TGTGCCTGGAGGGCCCTGGGGGGGACCCAGTACTTC
CAWRALGGTQYF
>TRBJ1-2|once|TRBV7-2|NA
TGTGCCAGCAGCTTATTACAGATCTATGGCTACACCTTC
CASSLLQIYGYTF
>TRBJ2-5|NA|TRBV5-4|NA
TGTGCCAGCAGCTTGCCCGCAGGTTCGGAGACCCAGTACTTC
CASSLPAGSETQYF
>TRBJ2-2|NA|TRBV27|NA
TGTGCCAGCAGTTTACTAAGGAACACCGGGGAGCTGTTTTTT
CASSLLRNTGELFF
>TRBJ1-1|NA|TRBV13|TRBD1
TGTGCCAGCAGCTTCCCGAGAGAGACAGGGGTGAACACTGAAGCTTTCTTT
CASSFPRETGVNTEAFF